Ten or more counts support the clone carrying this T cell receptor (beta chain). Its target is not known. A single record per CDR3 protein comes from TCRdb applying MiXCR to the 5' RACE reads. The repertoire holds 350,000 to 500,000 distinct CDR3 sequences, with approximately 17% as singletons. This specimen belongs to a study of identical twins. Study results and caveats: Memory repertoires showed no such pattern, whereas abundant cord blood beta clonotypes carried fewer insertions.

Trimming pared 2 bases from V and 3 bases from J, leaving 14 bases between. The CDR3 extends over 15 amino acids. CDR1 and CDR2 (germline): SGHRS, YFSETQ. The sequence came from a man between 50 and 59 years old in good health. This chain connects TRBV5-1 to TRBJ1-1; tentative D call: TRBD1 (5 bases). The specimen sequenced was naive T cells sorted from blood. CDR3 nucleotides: TGCGCCAGCAGCTTCAGGGCGTCCGGGGACACTGAAGCTTTCTTT. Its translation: CASSFRASGDTEAFF.